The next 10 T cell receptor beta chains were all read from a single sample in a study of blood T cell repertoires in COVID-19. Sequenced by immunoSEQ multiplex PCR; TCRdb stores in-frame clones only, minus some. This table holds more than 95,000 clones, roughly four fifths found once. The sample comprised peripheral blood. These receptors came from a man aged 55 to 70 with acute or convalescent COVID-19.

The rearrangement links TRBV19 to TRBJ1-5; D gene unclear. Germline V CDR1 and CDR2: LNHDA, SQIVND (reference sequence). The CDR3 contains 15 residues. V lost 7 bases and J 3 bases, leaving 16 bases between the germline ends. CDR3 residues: CASNYDGSDNQPQHF. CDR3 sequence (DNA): TGTGCCAGTAATTACGACGGGTCGGACAATCAGCCCCAGCATTTT.

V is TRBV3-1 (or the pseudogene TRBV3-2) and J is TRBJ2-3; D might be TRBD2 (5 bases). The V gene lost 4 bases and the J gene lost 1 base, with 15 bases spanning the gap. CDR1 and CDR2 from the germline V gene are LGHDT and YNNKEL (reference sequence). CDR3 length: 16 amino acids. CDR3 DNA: TGTGCCAGCAGCCCGGGGTGGCAAAGGGGCACAGATACGCAGTATTTT. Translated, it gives CASSPGWQRGTDTQYF.

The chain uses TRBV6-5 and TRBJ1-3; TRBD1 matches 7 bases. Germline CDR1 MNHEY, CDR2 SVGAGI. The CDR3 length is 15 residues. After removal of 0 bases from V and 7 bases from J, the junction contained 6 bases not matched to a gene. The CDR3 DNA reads TGTGCCAGCAGTTACTCCGGGACAGAGCTGAACACCATATATTTT. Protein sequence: CASSYSGTELNTIYF.

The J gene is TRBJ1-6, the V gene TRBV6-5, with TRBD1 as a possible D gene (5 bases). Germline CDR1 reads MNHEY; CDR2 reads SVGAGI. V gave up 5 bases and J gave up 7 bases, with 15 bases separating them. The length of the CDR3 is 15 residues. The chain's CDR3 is CASSIPGKRNSPLHF. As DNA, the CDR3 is TGTGCCAGCAGTATTCCAGGGAAAAGGAATTCACCCCTCCACTTT.

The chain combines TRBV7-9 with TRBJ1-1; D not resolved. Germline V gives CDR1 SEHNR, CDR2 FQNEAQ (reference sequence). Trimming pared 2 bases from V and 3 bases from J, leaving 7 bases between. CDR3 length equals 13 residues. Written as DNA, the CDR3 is TGTGCCAGCAGCTTATCGCTAGACACTGAAGCTTTCTTT. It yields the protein CASSLSLDTEAFF.

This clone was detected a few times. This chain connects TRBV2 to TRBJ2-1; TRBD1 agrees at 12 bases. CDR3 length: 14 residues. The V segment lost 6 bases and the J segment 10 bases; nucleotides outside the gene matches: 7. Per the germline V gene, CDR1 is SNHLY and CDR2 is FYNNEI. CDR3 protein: CASRDGTGGGEQFF. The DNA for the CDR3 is TGTGCCAGCAGGGATGGGACAGGGGGCGGGGAGCAGTTCTTC.

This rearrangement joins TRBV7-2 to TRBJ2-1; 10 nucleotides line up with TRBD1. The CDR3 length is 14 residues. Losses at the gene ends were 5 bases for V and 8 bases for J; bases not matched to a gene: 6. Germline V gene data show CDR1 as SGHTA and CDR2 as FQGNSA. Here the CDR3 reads CASSTRQGAYEQFF. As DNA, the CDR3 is TGTGCCAGCAGCACTCGACAGGGGGCATATGAGCAGTTCTTC.

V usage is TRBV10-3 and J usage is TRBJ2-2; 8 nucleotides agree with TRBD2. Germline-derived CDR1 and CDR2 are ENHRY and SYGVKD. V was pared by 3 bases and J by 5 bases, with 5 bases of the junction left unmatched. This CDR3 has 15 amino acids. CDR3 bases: TGTGCCATCAGTGAAGAGTCGGGAGGGACCGGGGAGCTGTTTTTT. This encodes CAISEESGGTGELFF.

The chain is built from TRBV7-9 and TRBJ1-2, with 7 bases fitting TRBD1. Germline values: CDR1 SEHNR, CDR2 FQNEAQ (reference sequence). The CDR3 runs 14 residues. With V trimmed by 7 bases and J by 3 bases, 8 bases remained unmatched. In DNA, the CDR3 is TGTGCCAGCAACCCGACAGGGCCTTACTATGGCTACACCTTC. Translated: CASNPTGPYYGYTF.

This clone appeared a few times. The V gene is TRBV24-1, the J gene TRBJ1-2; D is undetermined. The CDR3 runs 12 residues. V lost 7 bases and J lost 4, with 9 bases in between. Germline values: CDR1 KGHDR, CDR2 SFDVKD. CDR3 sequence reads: CATSDISYGYTF. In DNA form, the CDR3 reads TGTGCCACCAGCGACATATCCTATGGCTACACCTTC.